This passage covers 17 T cell receptor beta chains from one sample sequenced in a study of blood T cell repertoires in COVID-19. Some clones are missing from TCRdb's copy, which holds only in-frame ones; the method was immunoSEQ multiplex PCR. The repertoire consists of about 170,000 clones, with roughly nine tenths occurring once and the leading ten covering roughly 7.3%. The source material was peripheral blood. Receptors were obtained from a woman of 80 years or more in a cohort sampled during active or convalescent COVID-19.

This rearrangement joins TRBV10-1 to TRBJ1-2; D uncertain. CDR1 WNHNN and CDR2 SYGVQD come from the germline V gene (reference sequence). The CDR3 runs 12 residues. V was trimmed by 3 bases and J by 8 bases, leaving 10 bases between them. The CDR3 DNA follows: TGCGCCAGCAGTGACCACGGAGGGGGCTACACCTTC. Its translation is CASSDHGGGYTF.

This chain links TRBV5-1 with TRBJ1-1; weak D call: TRBD1 (6 bases). Trimming left V 1 base short and J 4 bases short, with 14 bases between. The CDR3 extends over 15 amino acids. Looked up from germline, CDR1 is SGHRS and CDR2 is YFSETQ. The CDR3, as DNA: TGCGCCAGCAGCTTGTCCCAAGTCAGGGGCACTGAAGCTTTCTTT. Residues: CASSLSQVRGTEAFF.

The rearrangement links TRBV18 to TRBJ1-5; possibly TRBD1 for D (6 bases). The CDR3 consists of 16 residues. Trimming took 6 bases from V and 2 from J, leaving 17 bases between them. CDR1 and CDR2 from the germline V gene are KGHSH and LQKENI. The CDR3 nucleotides are TGTGCCAGCTCCCTCGGGCCAGGGGCTGGCAATCAGCCCCAGCATTTT. Amino acids: CASSLGPGAGNQPQHF.

The chain uses TRBV25-1 and TRBJ2-5; 9 bases line up with TRBD2. This CDR3 is built from 15 residues. V lost 6 bases to trimming and J lost 6 bases; unmatched junction nucleotides: 11. Germline V gene sequence: CDR1 MGHDK, CDR2 SYGVNS. The CDR3 loop is CASRLSSGSGQTQYF. CDR3 bases: TGTGCCAGCAGACTAAGTAGCGGGAGCGGGCAGACCCAGTACTTC.

The gene calls are TRBV3-1 (or the pseudogene TRBV3-2) and TRBJ1-1; tentatively, D is TRBD1 (6 bases). The CDR3 runs 16 residues. Germline V lookup: CDR1 LGHDT, CDR2 YNNKEL (reference sequence). Trimming removed 10 bases from V and 3 bases from J, with 24 bases in between. The CDR3 protein is CANRGLGRGDHTEAFF. Here the CDR3 DNA reads TGTGCCAACAGAGGCCTAGGGAGGGGGGACCACACTGAAGCTTTCTTT.

The CDR3 region is CASSSAWGGAGPQHF. As DNA, the CDR3 is TGTGCCAGCAGCTCTGCGTGGGGAGGTGCGGGGCCCCAGCATTTT. The chain has TRBV7-2 and TRBJ1-5; D remains unclear. V lost 4 bases to trimming and J lost 9 bases, with 19 bases between them. CDR3 length equals 15 residues. Germline CDR1 reads SGHTA; CDR2 reads FQGNSA.

The chain carries TRBV27 and TRBJ1-1; a weak D match, TRBD1 (6 bases). Germline CDR1 MNHEY, CDR2 SMNVEV (reference sequence). The CDR3 runs 14 residues. Trimming stripped 2 bases from V and 1 base from J, with 8 bases between. Here the CDR3 DNA reads TGTGCCAGCAGTTTACGGGACAAGAACACTGAAGCTTTCTTT. Translating gives CASSLRDKNTEAFF.

This chain joins TRBV6-4 and TRBJ1-2; D is unresolved. Between the trimmed V and J ends, which lost 4 bases and 4 bases, there was a span of 16 bases. The germline V gene has CDR1 MRHNA and CDR2 SNTAGT. The CDR3 extends over 15 amino acids. The CDR3 DNA follows: TGTGCCAGCAGTGCGGCCTCGGGGTCGGGCTATGGCTACACCTTC. This encodes CASSAASGSGYGYTF.

This clone occurred once. The rearrangement joins TRBV2 to TRBJ1-5; possibly TRBD1 for D (6 bases). Germline V gene data show CDR1 as SNHLY and CDR2 as FYNNEI. The CDR3 length is 15 residues. V dropped 3 bases and J dropped 1 base, with 10 bases sitting between them. The CDR3 spells CASSDRGRSNQPQHF. CDR3 DNA sequence: TGTGCCAGCAGTGACAGGGGCCGAAGCAATCAGCCCCAGCATTTT.

The V call is TRBV11-2, the J call TRBJ1-1; D is unclear. CDR3 length: 11 amino acids. V lost 7 bases and J 6 bases, leaving 9 bases between the germline ends. Germline loops: CDR1 SGHAT, CDR2 FQNNGV. The CDR3 protein is CASTIRSEAFF. The CDR3 bases are TGTGCCAGCACGATCAGGTCTGAAGCTTTCTTT.

The chain recombines TRBV6-1 with TRBJ1-3, with 8 bases identical to TRBD1. This CDR3 is built from 19 residues. V dropped 3 bases and J dropped 0; count of bases not matched to a gene: 13. CDR1 is MNHNS, CDR2 SASEGT, per germline. CDR3 DNA: TGTGCCAGCAGTGACACCGGGACAGGTTTTTACCTCTCTGGAAACACCATATATTTT. Amino acids: CASSDTGTGFYLSGNTIYF.

The chain couples TRBV28 to TRBJ1-2; possible D gene TRBD1, 6 bases. From germline, CDR1 is MDHEN and CDR2 SYDVKM. Between the trimmed V and J ends, which lost 5 bases and 7 bases, there was a span of 17 bases. The CDR3 contains 14 residues. The CDR3 DNA reads TGTGCCAGCAGTACGCTCCCTCAGGGGAGTGGCTACACCTTC. Protein product: CASSTLPQGSGYTF.

V gene TRBV2 combines with J gene TRBJ2-1, with TRBD1 as a possible D gene (6 bases). Germline CDR1 SNHLY, CDR2 FYNNEI. V lost 6 bases and J lost 2, with 11 bases in between. This CDR3 is built from 14 residues. Here the CDR3 reads CASSRQGPYNEQFF. DNA of the CDR3: TGTGCCAGCAGCCGGCAGGGGCCCTACAATGAGCAGTTCTTC.

In its sample, this clone was seen a few times. The chain employs TRBV4-2 and TRBJ2-3, with D possibly TRBD2 on 6 matching bases. This CDR3 contains 15 residues. Trimming took off 1 base at V and 2 bases at J, with 10 bases between the two ends. The germline gives CDR1 LGHNA, CDR2 YNFKEQ. CDR3 in amino acids: CASSQVAGLTDTQYF. The DNA for the CDR3 is TGTGCCAGCAGCCAAGTCGCGGGACTCACAGATACGCAGTATTTT.

The gene calls are TRBV7-6 and TRBJ1-4; D remains unclear. Germline CDR1 SGHVS, CDR2 FNYEAQ. The CDR3 covers 14 residues. V lost 1 base, J lost 7 bases, and 10 bases lay in between. The CDR3 loop is CASSLGGRIEKLFF. CDR3 nucleotide sequence: TGTGCCAGCAGCTTAGGCGGGCGTATTGAAAAACTGTTTTTT.

V usage is TRBV28 and J usage is TRBJ1-1; TRBD1 is a possible D gene (6 bases). CDR3 size: 14 residues. Germline CDR1 and CDR2: MDHEN and SYDVKM. The germline V and J ends were trimmed by 4 bases and 2 bases, with 11 bases remaining between them. In nucleotides, the CDR3 is TGTGCCAGCAGTTCTAGGGGGTTCAACACTGAAGCTTTCTTT. Protein product: CASSSRGFNTEAFF.

The CDR3 here is CASSTMGRRYSNQPQHF. CDR3 in DNA: TGTGCCAGCAGCACCATGGGCCGACGGTATAGCAATCAGCCCCAGCATTTT. The J gene is TRBJ1-5, the V gene TRBV5-6; D unclear. The germline V gene encodes CDR1 SGHDT and CDR2 YYEEEE. Trimming stripped 4 bases from V and 0 bases from J, with 17 bases between. This CDR3 has 17 residues.